This T cell receptor (beta chain) was sequenced for a study of beta chain features in type 1 diabetes. Regarding the study as a whole: Naive, central memory and Treg TCRB repertoires seemed to resemble each other more closely in patients than they did in healthy donors. VDJ junctions sequenced from type 1 diabetes patients showed fewer insertions and more deletions.

This clone was picked up a small number of times. The antigen is unknown. The authors reverse transcribed all of the isolated RNA, so sequencing captured expressed TCRB transcripts. Regulatory, naive and central memory T cell samples averaged roughly 3.8 million reads. Produced via immunoSEQ multiplex PCR; TCRdb's table is partial and in-frame only. The sample has roughly 240,000 clones, roughly 15% seen once. This CDR3 has 16 amino acids. V dropped 0 bases and J dropped 3 bases, with 13 bases sitting between them. CDR1 is LGHNA and CDR2 is YSLEER in the germline V gene. The sample consisted of naive CD4+ T cells from blood. This clonotype originated in a woman in her thirties or forties in good health. The V gene is TRBV4-3, the J gene TRBJ2-3; possible D gene TRBD1, 6 bases. The CDR3 DNA sequence: TGCGCCAGCAGCCAAGATCCCAGGGGAAGGACAGATACGCAGTATTTT. Its protein is CASSQDPRGRTDTQYF.